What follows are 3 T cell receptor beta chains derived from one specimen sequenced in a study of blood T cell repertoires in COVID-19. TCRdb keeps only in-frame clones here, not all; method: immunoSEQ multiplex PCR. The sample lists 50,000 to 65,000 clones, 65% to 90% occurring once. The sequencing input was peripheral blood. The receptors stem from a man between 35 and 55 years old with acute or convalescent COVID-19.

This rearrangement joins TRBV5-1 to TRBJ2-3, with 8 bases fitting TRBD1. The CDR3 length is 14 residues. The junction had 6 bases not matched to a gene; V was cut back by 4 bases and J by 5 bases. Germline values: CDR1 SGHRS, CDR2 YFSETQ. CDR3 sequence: CASSPDRGGDTQYF. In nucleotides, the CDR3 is TGCGCCAGCAGCCCTGACAGGGGAGGAGATACGCAGTATTTT. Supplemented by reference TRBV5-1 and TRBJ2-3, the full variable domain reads KAGVTQTPRYLIKTRGQQVTLSCSPISGHRSVSWYQQTPGQGLQFLFEYFSETQRNKGNFPGRFSGRQFSNSRSEMNVSTLELGDSALYLCASSPDRGGDTQYFGPGTRLTVL.

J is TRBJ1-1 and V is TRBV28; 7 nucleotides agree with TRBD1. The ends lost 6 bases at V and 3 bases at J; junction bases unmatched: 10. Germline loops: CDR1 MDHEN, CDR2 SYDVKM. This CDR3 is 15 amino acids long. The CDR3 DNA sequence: TGTGCCAGCAGGCTACCAGGGGGTGGGGACACTGAAGCTTTCTTT. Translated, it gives CASRLPGGGDTEAFF.

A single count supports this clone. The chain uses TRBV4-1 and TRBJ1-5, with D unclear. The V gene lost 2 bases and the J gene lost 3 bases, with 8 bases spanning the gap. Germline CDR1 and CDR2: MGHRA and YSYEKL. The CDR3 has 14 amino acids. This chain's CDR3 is CASSQIPFNQPQHF. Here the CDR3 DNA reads TGCGCCAGCAGCCAAATTCCTTTCAATCAGCCCCAGCATTTT.